The 10 T cell receptor beta chains listed next were all sequenced from one sample in a study of blood T cell repertoires in COVID-19. This table comes from immunoSEQ multiplex PCR, and its TCRdb copy is limited to in-frame clones, with some not included. The data hold around 170,000 clones, with 84% observed a single time. The sample comprised peripheral blood. The receptors originated from a man younger than 35 with active or convalescent COVID-19.

This clone was seen a single time. V is TRBV19 and J is TRBJ2-1, with TRBD1 matching 10 bases. This CDR3 contains 16 residues. With V trimmed by 4 bases and J by 8 bases, 11 bases remained unmatched. CDR1 and CDR2 (germline): LNHDA, SQIVND (reference sequence). CDR3: CASSKGQGYGGDEQFF. The CDR3 DNA follows: TGTGCCAGTAGTAAGGGACAGGGGTACGGGGGGGATGAGCAGTTCTTC.

The chain links TRBV6-2 or TRBV6-3 to TRBJ2-5, with 9 bases matching TRBD2. Germline-derived CDR1 and CDR2 are MNHEY and SVGEGT. J was trimmed by 3 bases and V by 5 bases; bases with no gene match: 7. This CDR3 is built from 15 residues. The CDR3 reads CASSIGTSRKETQYF. CDR3 nucleotide sequence: TGTGCCAGCAGTATCGGGACTAGCAGGAAAGAGACCCAGTACTTC.

This clone was counted once. V is TRBV19 and J is TRBJ2-3, with TRBD2 matching over 7 bases. CDR3 size: 17 residues. Germline V CDR1 and CDR2: LNHDA, SQIVND (reference sequence). Trimming took 8 bases from V and 2 from J; bases not matched to a gene: 16. This CDR3 is CASGPGSGSPTTDTQYF. CDR3 sequence (DNA): TGTGCCAGTGGCCCTGGTAGCGGGTCACCGACCACAGATACGCAGTATTTT.

This chain joins TRBV11-2 and TRBJ2-7, with 10 bases identical to TRBD2. J gave up 6 bases and V 0 bases, and 11 bases lay outside the gene matches. CDR1 is SGHAT, CDR2 FQNNGV, per germline. The CDR3 length is 17 residues. CDR3 nucleotide sequence: TGTGCCAGCAGCTTAGACGTTGGCCAGCGGGAGGGCCCCGAGCAGTACTTC. Amino acid sequence: CASSLDVGQREGPEQYF.

J is TRBJ2-2 and V is TRBV7-6; 9 nucleotides agree with TRBD1. J was trimmed by 4 bases and V by 5 bases; bases with no gene match: 8. CDR3 length: 16 amino acids. CDR1 and CDR2 (germline): SGHVS, FNYEAQ. CDR3 bases: TGTGCCAGCAGCCTAACAGGGGGCGCGACCACCGGGGAGCTGTTTTTT. Translation gives CASSLTGGATTGELFF.

The chain joins TRBV5-6 to TRBJ1-5; D not resolved. From germline, CDR1 is SGHDT and CDR2 YYEEEE. The CDR3 totals 13 residues. The ends were cut back, 2 bases at V and 0 bases at J, with 3 bases in the middle. The CDR3 DNA reads as TGTGCCAGCAGCTTATATAGCAATCAGCCCCAGCATTTT. Its protein is CASSLYSNQPQHF.

The chain has TRBV6-5 and TRBJ1-1, with 7 bases identical to TRBD1. The CDR3 has 15 residues. The germline gives CDR1 MNHEY, CDR2 SVGAGI. V was clipped by 0 bases and J by 7 bases; unmatched bases: 8. The CDR3: CASSYSNRGLGEAFF. Written as DNA, the CDR3 is TGTGCCAGCAGTTACTCTAACAGGGGATTAGGTGAAGCTTTCTTT.

The rearrangement uses TRBV18 and TRBJ1-2; D gene uncertain. Deletions cut 5 bases from V and 3 bases from J, with 16 bases between. This CDR3 has 15 residues. CDR1 and CDR2 from the germline V gene are KGHSH and LQKENI. This CDR3 is CASSETYRAHYGYTF. CDR3 nucleotides: TGTGCCAGCTCAGAGACCTACAGAGCCCACTATGGCTACACCTTC.

The DNA of the CDR3 is TGTGCCAGCAGTTCAGGGGATTACGAGCAGTACTTC. Its translation: CASSSGDYEQYF. The chain carries TRBV12-3 or TRBV12-4 and TRBJ2-7; D might be TRBD1 (6 bases). With 4 bases removed from V and 4 bases from J, the gap between germline ends came to 8 bases. This CDR3 contains 12 residues.

The V gene is TRBV4-1, the J gene TRBJ1-6; D gene unclear. This CDR3 comprises 16 residues. Germline-derived CDR1 and CDR2 are MGHRA and YSYEKL. The V end lost 1 base, the J end lost 5 bases, and 12 bases lay between the germline ends. CDR3 loop: CASSQGGLSHNSPLHF. CDR3 coding DNA: TGCGCCAGCAGCCAAGGAGGGTTAAGCCATAATTCACCCCTCCACTTT.